This T cell receptor (beta chain) was sequenced for a study of blood T cell repertoires in COVID-19. Study-level information: Italy, Spain and the United States were the sources of the convalescent and acute COVID-19 samples. PBMCs, B-cell-depleted T cells, or T cells were the source of the cDNA or gDNA that made up the material.

Germline assignment: CDR1 LNHDA and CDR2 SQIVND (reference sequence). The V and J ends lost 3 bases and 6 bases respectively, with 15 bases between them. The CDR3 runs 14 residues. Here immunoSEQ multiplex PCR was the method, and the copy in TCRdb shows in-frame clones only, minus some. The sample contains 400,000 to 450,000 clones, just over 85% of which appear only once. Only a few counts were recorded for this clone. The sample was peripheral blood. The V call is TRBV19, the J call TRBJ2-7; D is perhaps TRBD1 (5 bases). The receptor's source is a woman aged 25 to 45 with active or convalescent COVID-19. CDR3 DNA sequence: TGTGCCAGTAGTATTCAATCAGGGTCGCGCGAGCAGTACTTC. Translation: CASSIQSGSREQYF.